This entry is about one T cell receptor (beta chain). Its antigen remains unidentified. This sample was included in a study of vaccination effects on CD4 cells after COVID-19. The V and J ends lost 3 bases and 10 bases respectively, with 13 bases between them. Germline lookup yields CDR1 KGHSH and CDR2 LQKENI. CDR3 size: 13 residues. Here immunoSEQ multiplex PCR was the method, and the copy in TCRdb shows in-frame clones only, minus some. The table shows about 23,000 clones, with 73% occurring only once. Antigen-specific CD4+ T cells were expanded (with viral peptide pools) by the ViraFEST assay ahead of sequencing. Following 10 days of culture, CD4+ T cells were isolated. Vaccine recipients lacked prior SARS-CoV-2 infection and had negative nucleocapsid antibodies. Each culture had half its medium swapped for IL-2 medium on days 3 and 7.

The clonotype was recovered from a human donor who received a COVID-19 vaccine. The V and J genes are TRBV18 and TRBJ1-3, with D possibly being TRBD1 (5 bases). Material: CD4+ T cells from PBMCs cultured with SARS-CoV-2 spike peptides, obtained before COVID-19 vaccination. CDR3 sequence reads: CASSPDGGLTIYF. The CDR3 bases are TGTGCCAGCTCACCGGATGGGGGACTAACCATATATTTT.